The 11 T cell receptor beta chains given below trace back to one sample, sequenced in a study of T-cell memory formation after mild COVID-19. TCRdb independently ran MiXCR on the 5' RACE reads; one entry per CDR3 protein. The sample lists 350,000 to 450,000 distinct CDR3 sequences; around 28% were seen once. Sequencing used PBMCs or a T cell subset sorted from them (not recorded which). The receptors were gathered from an adult woman who had mild COVID-19 (a few samples of this study predate the infection). Cell type and time point are not known.

The chain has TRBV7-2 and TRBJ2-5; TRBD1 aligns across 7 bases. Germline CDR1 reads SGHTA; CDR2 reads FQGNSA. Trimming took 4 bases from V and 2 from J; bases not matched to a gene: 4. The CDR3 length is 14 residues. This chain's CDR3 is CASSSQGFQETQYF. CDR3 bases: TGTGCCAGCAGCTCACAGGGGTTTCAAGAGACCCAGTACTTC.

This chain connects TRBV30 to TRBJ2-2; D might be TRBD2 (5 bases). CDR1 GTSNPN and CDR2 SVGIG come from the germline V gene (reference sequence). This CDR3 region has 13 residues. Trimming removed 0 bases from V and 4 bases from J, with 6 bases in between. The CDR3 is CAWSVGSTGELFF. CDR3 sequence (DNA): TGTGCCTGGAGTGTAGGGAGCACCGGGGAGCTGTTTTTT.

This clonotype was observed a few times. The CDR3 loop reads CASSQRGREAGGSPLHF. CDR3 nucleotide sequence: TGCGCCAGCAGCCAGCGGGGCAGGGAGGCTGGTGGTTCACCCCTCCACTTT. The chain is built from TRBV4-1 and TRBJ1-6; tentative D call: TRBD1 (5 bases). The V end lost 3 bases, the J end lost 9 bases, and 21 bases lay between the germline ends. The CDR3 is 17 residues long. The germline V gene encodes CDR1 MGHRA and CDR2 YSYEKL.

The chain employs TRBV27 and TRBJ2-7; the D call may be TRBD1 or TRBD2 (6 bases each). The V gene's germline CDR1 is MNHEY and CDR2 SMNVEV (reference sequence). The CDR3 covers 17 residues. V was cut by 2 bases and J by 2 bases, with 19 bases left in between. The CDR3, as DNA: TGTGCCAGCAGTTTAAATGCTTTCGGGGGCTTAGCCTACGAGCAGTACTTC. Its translation: CASSLNAFGGLAYEQYF.

This clonotype has ten or more counts. J is TRBJ2-5 and V is TRBV5-1; D uncertain. CDR1 and CDR2 from the germline V gene are SGHRS and YFSETQ. V was clipped by 4 bases and J by 0 bases, with 13 bases between them. The CDR3 runs to 15 residues. In nucleotides, the CDR3 is TGCGCCAGCAGCCTGACCTCTATTTACCAAGAGACCCAGTACTTC. Its translation: CASSLTSIYQETQYF.

This rearrangement joins TRBV20-1 to TRBJ1-2, with D uncertain. CDR3 size: 12 residues. V gave up 3 bases and J gave up 8 bases, with 13 bases separating them. Germline V gene data show CDR1 as DFQATT and CDR2 as SNEGSKA (reference sequence). The CDR3 is CSASEGKKGYTF. The CDR3 DNA follows: TGCAGTGCTAGCGAGGGAAAGAAGGGCTACACCTTC.

The rearrangement links TRBV12-3 or TRBV12-4 to TRBJ2-7; D gene unclear. Trimming stripped 6 bases from V and 6 bases from J, with 9 bases between. The CDR3 has 11 residues. The CDR3 protein is CASRNLAEQYF. CDR3 coding DNA: TGTGCCAGCAGAAATCTGGCCGAGCAGTACTTC.

This clonotype turned up a few times. The chain carries TRBV6-2 or TRBV6-3 and TRBJ2-1; 11 bases are shared with TRBD2. Germline values: CDR1 MNHEY, CDR2 SVGEGT. The V and J ends lost 6 bases and 3 bases, in that order; junction bases with no gene match: 4. CDR3 length equals 15 residues. The CDR3 loop is CASRTGTSGYNEQFF. CDR3 sequence (DNA): TGTGCCAGCAGAACCGGGACTAGCGGCTACAATGAGCAGTTCTTC.

The rearrangement joins TRBV15 to TRBJ2-1; TRBD2 matches 7 bases. Germline V gene lookup returns CDR1 LNHNV and CDR2 YYDKDF (reference sequence). CDR3 length: 16 residues. V was clipped by 1 base and J by 1 base; unmatched bases: 4. The chain's CDR3 is CATSRGLAKSYNEQFF. As DNA, the CDR3 is TGTGCCACCAGCAGAGGACTAGCAAAGTCCTACAATGAGCAGTTCTTC.

The V gene is TRBV30, the J gene TRBJ2-3, with TRBD1 matching 11 bases. The CDR3 contains 14 residues. With 7 bases clipped from V and 2 bases from J, the junction kept 5 bases outside the gene matches. CDR1 and CDR2 from the germline V gene are GTSNPN and SVGIG (reference sequence). The CDR3 region has the DNA TGTGCCTCGGACAGGGGGCGGACCACAGATACGCAGTATTTT. As protein: CASDRGRTTDTQYF. Full variable domain (rest looked up from reference TRBV30 and TRBJ2-3): SQTIHQWPATLVQPVGSPLSLECTVEGTSNPNLYWYRQAAGRGLQLLFYSVGIGQISSEVPQNLSASRPQDRQFILSSKKLLLSDSGFYLCASDRGRTTDTQYFGPGTRLTVL.

A few counts support this clonotype. The chain has TRBV7-8 and TRBJ2-6, with unresolved D. Per germline, CDR1 SGHVS and CDR2 FQNEAQ. The CDR3 is 16 residues long. V shed 1 base and J shed 0 bases, with 7 bases lying between them. The CDR3 DNA follows: TGTGCCAGCAGCTTAGAGCAGAACTCTGGGGCCAACGTCCTGACTTTC. Encoded protein: CASSLEQNSGANVLTF.